These T cell receptor beta chains were read from a single sample in a study of siplizumab effects on memory and regulatory T cells. Clones were read by immunoSEQ multiplex PCR, and TCRdb kept only the in-frame ones, dropping some. The sample lists approximately 100,000 clones, around 90% seen once, with approximately 0.71% in the top ten. The sample consisted of Tregs sorted from blood. Source of these receptors: a human donor in good health. CDR3s include the opening cysteine and the closing phenylalanine or tryptophan. D genes are given only for firm matches.

CDR3aa	d_gene	v_gene	j_gene
CASSFRTNYEQYF	.	TRBV7-2	TRBJ2-7
CASSLSAIGDSSYEQYF	TRBD1	TRBV7-3	TRBJ2-7
CASEFEKREPGDTQYF	TRBD2	TRBV5-6	TRBJ2-3
CASSRGQGASYGYTF	TRBD1	TRBV6-1	TRBJ1-2
CASRGGRGELFF	TRBD2	TRBV19	TRBJ2-2
CASSFIEGEVTGELFF	.	TRBV5-6	TRBJ2-2
CASSFAGADTGELFF	.	TRBV5-1	TRBJ2-2
CSVGGQGWMGKEAFF	TRBD1	TRBV29-1	TRBJ1-1
CASRSSGYNEQFF	TRBD2	TRBV6-5	TRBJ2-1
CASSKGLTVPEAFF	.	TRBV7-2	TRBJ1-1
CAWSAGTSGSVTDTQYF	TRBD2	TRBV30	TRBJ2-3
CASSLAGGRTAVEQYF	TRBD2	TRBV7-9	TRBJ2-7
CASSYYPGTYNEQFF	.	TRBV6-6	TRBJ2-1
CASSSRQGGEQYF	TRBD1	TRBV6-6	TRBJ2-7
CASSIAATGGSNQPQHF	TRBD1	TRBV19	TRBJ1-5
CASSLAVYNEQFF	.	TRBV5-1	TRBJ2-1
CATGNSWGGELFF	.	TRBV27	TRBJ2-2
CASEAGVVSDTQYF	TRBD2	TRBV6-6	TRBJ2-3
CASSERTGFSGELFF	TRBD1	TRBV6-1	TRBJ2-2
CASSTKEGGARQPQHF	.	TRBV21-1	TRBJ1-5
CASSSQGPAGNTIYF	.	TRBV18	TRBJ1-3
CASRALGIAGMYEQYF	TRBD2	TRBV2	TRBJ2-7
CASHILGTMNTEAFF	.	TRBV18	TRBJ1-1
CASSRPPAEQYF	.	TRBV5-6	TRBJ2-7
CASSPYSGGSDTQYF	.	TRBV18	TRBJ2-3
CASRDGLAPGTEAFF	.	TRBV2	TRBJ1-1
CASSARDRDTYEQYF	TRBD1	TRBV19	TRBJ2-7
CASSSRVQETQYF	.	TRBV5-1	TRBJ2-5
CASSSRGLAGMQTYNEQFF	TRBD2	TRBV7-9	TRBJ2-1
CATSRGEGDNQPQHF	.	TRBV15	TRBJ1-5
CSVELGAGLAQYF	.	TRBV29-1	TRBJ2-5
CASRSGTTTYEQYF	.	TRBV19	TRBJ2-7
CASSMGQGTDTQYF	TRBD1	TRBV19	TRBJ2-3
CASSLAWVQETQYF	.	TRBV5-1	TRBJ2-5
CASSDSRQGLRDGYTF	.	TRBV25-1	TRBJ1-2
CASSESGAGELFF	.	TRBV2	TRBJ2-2
CASSQYPGLAKVDEQFF	TRBD2	TRBV23-1	TRBJ2-1
CASSGQAGGYEQYF	.	TRBV18	TRBJ2-7
CASSPRGLNTEAFF	.	TRBV19	TRBJ1-1
CASSLMVSYEQYF	.	TRBV27	TRBJ2-7
CASSYSREQYF	.	TRBV6-5	TRBJ2-7
CASSQNKLTVENTEAFF	.	TRBV27	TRBJ1-1
CASSLVSQAGGAETQYF	TRBD2	TRBV7-6	TRBJ2-5
CATSRGTGLVTGELFF	.	TRBV15	TRBJ2-2
CASSQAADSTRGPGELFF	.	TRBV4-1	TRBJ2-2
CASSYSTVTGELFF	.	TRBV6-6	TRBJ2-2
CASSLSRVPQETQYF	.	TRBV28	TRBJ2-5
CASSEHQNQPQHF	.	TRBV2	TRBJ1-5
CASSLDPTDTQYF	.	TRBV5-4	TRBJ2-3
CASQGGVAGLTGELFF	TRBD2	TRBV5-1	TRBJ2-2
CASSFRDRVSYEQYF	TRBD1	TRBV5-5	TRBJ2-7
CASSLWSGWTDTQYF	.	TRBV28	TRBJ2-3
CASTQWGGLPGGYTF	.	TRBV28	TRBJ1-2
CAIRSAQNEQFF	.	TRBV6-5	TRBJ2-1
CASSFRGEQFF	.	TRBV7-9	TRBJ2-1